What follows are 16 T cell receptor beta chains derived from one specimen sequenced in a study of blood T cells in healthy people across ages. A second PCR, run for roughly 7 to 11 cycles, used a sample-barcoded 5' primer plus a J-beta primer mix. TCRdb independently ran MiXCR on the 5' RACE reads; one entry per CDR3 protein. The data show about 1.4 million distinct CDR3 sequences, almost 60% seen once. The sequenced sample consisted of blood. The receptor set was obtained from a man younger than 35 in good health.

V and J are TRBV20-1 and TRBJ1-2; tentatively, D is TRBD1 (5 bases). The CDR3 is 13 residues long. The V end lost 5 bases, the J end lost 2 bases, and 12 bases lay between the germline ends. Germline values: CDR1 DFQATT, CDR2 SNEGSKA (reference sequence). The CDR3 sequence: CSAEGLKNYGYTF. CDR3 coding DNA: TGCAGTGCTGAGGGACTGAAAAACTATGGCTACACCTTC.

The gene calls are TRBV24-1 and TRBJ2-7; 11 bases agree with TRBD1. Germline CDR1 is KGHDR and CDR2 is SFDVKD. Trimming removed 5 bases from V and 6 bases from J; junction bases left unmatched: 11. CDR3 length equals 16 residues. CDR3 nucleotides: TGTGCCACCAGTGGCCTATCTTCCGGGACAGGGGGCGAGCAGTACTTC. Its protein is CATSGLSSGTGGEQYF.

The V call is TRBV5-6, the J call TRBJ1-6, with a tentative D call TRBD1 (6 bases). The germline CDR1 and CDR2 sequences are SGHDT and YYEEEE. Between the trimmed V and J ends, which lost 2 bases and 10 bases, there was a span of 13 bases. This CDR3 contains 14 residues. CDR3 DNA sequence: TGTGCCAGCAGCTTCGGGGGGGCGAGCTCACCCCTCCACTTT. Its translation is CASSFGGASSPLHF. Full variable domain (remainder filled in from reference TRBV5-6 and TRBJ1-6): DAGVTQSPTHLIKTRGQQVTLRCSPKSGHDTVSWYQQALGQGPQFIFQYYEEEERQRGNFPDRFSGHQFPNYSSELNVNALLLGDSALYLCASSFGGASSPLHFGNGTRLTVT.

The chain joins TRBV20-1 to TRBJ2-1, with D possibly TRBD1 on 6 matching bases. CDR3 length: 14 residues. V lost 6 bases and J 4 bases, leaving 16 bases between the germline ends. Germline loops: CDR1 DFQATT, CDR2 SNEGSKA (reference sequence). The chain's CDR3 is CSAQGPSRYNEQFF. CDR3 sequence (DNA): TGCAGTGCACAGGGCCCTAGCAGGTACAATGAGCAGTTCTTC.

V is TRBV29-1 and J is TRBJ1-2, with D unresolved. The CDR3 sequence is 14 residues long. The V and J ends lost 3 bases and 2 bases respectively, with 13 bases between them. In germline, CDR1 is SQVTM, CDR2 ANQGSEA. The CDR3: CSVDLPGLNYGYTF. The CDR3 DNA reads as TGCAGCGTTGACCTTCCAGGCTTAAACTATGGCTACACCTTC.

This clonotype turned up a few times. The CDR3 here is CASSYSLGLQETQYF. For the CDR3, the DNA is TGTGCCAGCAGTTACTCTCTAGGACTCCAAGAGACCCAGTACTTC. The chain has TRBV6-5 and TRBJ2-7; a weak D match, TRBD2 (5 bases). The J call is in doubt because the DNA end fits TRBJ2-5 better. This CDR3 has 15 amino acids. Germline lookup yields CDR1 MNHEY and CDR2 SVGAGI.

This chain links TRBV28 with TRBJ1-1, with 8 bases aligning to TRBD1. The CDR3 is 14 amino acids. The ends lost 6 bases at V and 5 bases at J; junction bases unmatched: 8. CDR1 and CDR2 from the germline V gene are MDHEN and SYDVKM. The CDR3 DNA reads TGTGCCAGCAGGTTCCCGGGACAGGCTACTGAAGCTTTCTTT. It translates to CASRFPGQATEAFF.

The rearrangement uses TRBV29-1 and TRBJ2-3; TRBD1 matches 7 bases. Germline loops: CDR1 SQVTM, CDR2 ANQGSEA. The CDR3 totals 14 residues. The V and J ends lost 4 bases and 5 bases, in that order; junction bases with no gene match: 9. The CDR3 protein is CSVVVTGEGDTQYF. CDR3 sequence (DNA): TGCAGCGTTGTCGTAACAGGGGAAGGAGATACGCAGTATTTT.

The chain combines TRBV7-2 with TRBJ2-1; possibly TRBD2 for D (5 bases). This CDR3 spans 14 amino acids. Germline V CDR1 and CDR2: SGHTA, FQGNSA. V dropped 5 bases and J dropped 9 bases, with 17 bases sitting between them. CDR3 bases: TGTGCCAGCAGCCCCGTAGGTCCCGAGGGTGAGCAGTTCTTC. It translates to CASSPVGPEGEQFF.

The V call is TRBV13, the J call TRBJ1-2; D is undetermined. The length of the CDR3 is 11 residues. With 4 bases removed from V and 8 bases from J, the gap between germline ends came to 8 bases. CDR1 and CDR2 from the germline V gene are PRHDT and FYEKMQ (reference sequence). CDR3 sequence reads: CASSWLEGYTF. The CDR3 nucleotides read TGTGCCAGCAGCTGGTTGGAAGGCTACACCTTC.

The V call is TRBV7-9, the J call TRBJ2-4; 7 bases match TRBD1. J gave up 6 bases and V 2 bases, and 10 bases lay outside the gene matches. This CDR3 contains 16 residues. Germline V gene lookup returns CDR1 SEHNR and CDR2 FQNEAQ (reference sequence). CDR3 sequence reads: CASSLPQVGQSNIQYF. The CDR3 DNA sequence: TGTGCCAGCAGCTTACCGCAGGTGGGACAGTCAAACATTCAGTACTTC.

The chain carries TRBV4-3 and TRBJ2-3; possibly TRBD2 for D (7 bases). CDR3 length equals 16 residues. Germline V gives CDR1 LGHNA, CDR2 YSLEER. The V end was cut by 0 bases, the J end by 4 bases, with 14 bases between. The CDR3 DNA sequence: TGCGCCAGCAGCCAAGATGGGGGGGCCGGTGCAGATACGCAGTATTTT. Translation gives CASSQDGGAGADTQYF.

The chain uses TRBV29-1 and TRBJ2-2; D unresolved. CDR1 SQVTM and CDR2 ANQGSEA come from the germline V gene. The CDR3 contains 12 residues. Trimming removed 2 bases at V and 0 bases at J, with 1 base between. CDR3 coding DNA: TGCAGCGTTGAACCGAACACCGGGGAGCTGTTTTTT. Its protein product is CSVEPNTGELFF.

This chain links TRBV12-5 with TRBJ1-1; no reliable D call. CDR1 is LGHNT, CDR2 FRNRAP, per germline. The CDR3 sequence is 12 residues long. V dropped 10 bases and J dropped 0 bases, with 9 bases sitting between them. CDR3: CATGEMNTEAFF. CDR3 DNA sequence: TGTGCTACCGGAGAGATGAACACTGAAGCTTTCTTT.

This clonotype was counted a few times. The chain has TRBV6-2 or TRBV6-3 and TRBJ2-7, with D unclear. This CDR3 contains 11 residues. V dropped 7 bases and J dropped 6 bases, with 10 bases sitting between them. Germline assignment: CDR1 MNHEY and CDR2 SVGEGT. The CDR3: CASKSLFEQYF. The CDR3 DNA follows: TGTGCCAGCAAATCCCTCTTCGAGCAGTACTTC.

The CDR3 loop reads CASSPSDGRGTEAFF. The DNA for the CDR3 is TGTGCCAGCTCACCCTCCGACGGCAGGGGGACTGAAGCTTTCTTT. The chain has TRBV18 and TRBJ1-1, with 7 bases that match TRBD1. Germline V gives CDR1 KGHSH, CDR2 LQKENI. The V segment lost 3 bases and the J segment 5 bases; nucleotides outside the gene matches: 9. The CDR3 totals 15 residues.